A single sample gave rise to the 29 T cell receptor beta chains below, sequenced in a study of T cell repertoires in cytomegalovirus infection. In TCRdb, the reads were re-called with MiXCR into one record per CDR3 protein. The sample lists around 180,000 distinct CDR3 sequences; about 30% were seen once. The sample consisted of PBMCs. These receptors all stem from a human donor in good health (CMV status not recorded). Some clones in this sample may be carry-over from other donors' samples.

This clonotype was detected ten times or more. The genes are TRBV7-2 and TRBJ1-1, with a weak D call TRBD1 (5 bases). Germline V gene lookup returns CDR1 SGHTA and CDR2 FQGNSA. The CDR3 totals 15 residues. V lost 0 bases to trimming and J lost 1 base, with 9 bases between them. The CDR3 DNA reads as TGTGCCAGCAGCTTAGCGCTAGGACAGAACACTGAAGCTTTCTTT. Translated: CASSLALGQNTEAFF.

This clonotype occurred a few times. The rearrangement uses TRBV11-1 and TRBJ1-1; D is unresolved. The V end lost 5 bases, the J end lost 0 bases, and 7 bases lay between the germline ends. CDR3 size: 13 residues. Germline V gives CDR1 SGHAT, CDR2 FQDESV (reference sequence). The CDR3 DNA sequence: TGTGCCAGCAGCCTAAAGTTGAACACTGAAGCTTTCTTT. Amino acids: CASSLKLNTEAFF.

This clonotype was picked up a small number of times. The V gene is TRBV12-3 or TRBV12-4, the J gene TRBJ2-3; a possible D gene is TRBD2 (6 bases). The CDR3 contains 17 residues. With 3 bases removed from V and 2 bases from J, the gap between germline ends came to 18 bases. The CDR3 bases are TGTGCCAGCAGTTTGATAGGGAGGTTACGGTCCACAGATACGCAGTATTTT. It encodes CASSLIGRLRSTDTQYF.

The chain uses TRBV6-6 and TRBJ2-1; D is undetermined. Trimming removed 4 bases at V and 7 bases at J, with 17 bases between. This CDR3 is 15 amino acids long. Germline V gene lookup returns CDR1 MNHNY and CDR2 SVGAGI (reference sequence). DNA of the CDR3: TGTGCCAGCAGTTCGACTGGGTCCACCGGGAATGAGCAGTTCTTC. Protein product: CASSSTGSTGNEQFF.

The chain uses TRBV7-9 and TRBJ1-1; TRBD1 is a possible D gene (5 bases). Germline assignment: CDR1 SEHNR and CDR2 FQNEAQ (reference sequence). This CDR3 is 13 amino acids long. The V gene lost 7 bases and the J gene lost 0 bases, with 9 bases spanning the gap. CDR3 amino acids: CASKGRLNTEAFF. The CDR3 DNA sequence: TGTGCCAGCAAGGGGAGATTGAACACTGAAGCTTTCTTT. The variable domain in full, completed from reference TRBV7-9 and TRBJ1-1, reads DTGVSQNPRHKITKRGQNVTFRCDPISEHNRLYWYRQTLGQGPEFLTYFQNEAQLEKSRLLSDRFSAERPKGSFSTLEIQRTEQGDSAMYLCASKGRLNTEAFFGQGTRLTVV.

V gene TRBV12-3 or TRBV12-4 combines with J gene TRBJ2-7; unclear D gene. This CDR3 is built from 12 residues. Trimming left V 3 bases short and J 4 bases short, with 7 bases between. CDR3 sequence reads: CASSFDRYEQYF. The CDR3 DNA reads TGTGCCAGCAGTTTCGACCGATACGAGCAGTACTTC.

The CDR3 reads CASSLVSGGTPDTQYF. CDR3 in DNA: TGTGCCAGCAGCTTGGTTAGCGGGGGGACTCCAGATACGCAGTATTTT. The chain couples TRBV11-2 to TRBJ2-3; 10 nucleotides line up with TRBD2. The CDR3 has 16 residues. V was clipped by 3 bases and J by 4 bases; unmatched bases: 7. Germline V gene data show CDR1 as SGHAT and CDR2 as FQNNGV.

The chain employs TRBV7-8 and TRBJ2-2; 9 bases line up with TRBD1. The germline V gene encodes CDR1 SGHVS and CDR2 FQNEAQ. V lost 5 bases, J lost 6 bases, and 4 bases stayed unmatched. The CDR3 contains 14 residues. The CDR3 nucleotides read TGTGCCAGCAGCACCAGACAGGGGGCCGGGGAGCTGTTTTTT. Translation: CASSTRQGAGELFF.

This clonotype was picked up a small number of times. CDR3 sequence (DNA): TGCGCCAGCAGCCAAGATGAGGTATCTGGAAACACCATATATTTT. This encodes CASSQDEVSGNTIYF. The chain combines TRBV4-1 with TRBJ1-3; D unclear. V lost 0 bases, J lost 1 base, and 7 bases lay in between. Germline V gene lookup returns CDR1 MGHRA and CDR2 YSYEKL. This CDR3 has 15 amino acids.

V usage is TRBV7-9 and J usage is TRBJ1-2; possibly TRBD1 for D (5 bases). The CDR3 covers 14 residues. CDR1 and CDR2 from the germline V gene are SEHNR and FQNEAQ (reference sequence). Between the trimmed V and J ends, which lost 7 bases and 2 bases, there was a span of 14 bases. The CDR3: CASTLGALNYGYTF. Here the CDR3 DNA reads TGTGCCAGCACCCTAGGGGCGTTAAACTATGGCTACACCTTC.

In its sample, this clonotype was seen a few times. The J gene is TRBJ2-3, the V gene TRBV7-2; D remains unclear. The CDR3 totals 13 residues. CDR1 is SGHTA and CDR2 is FQGNSA in the germline V gene. Trimming pared 3 bases from V and 6 bases from J, leaving 10 bases between. Written as DNA, the CDR3 is TGTGCCAGCAGCTTCACGATGGAGGATACGCAGTATTTT. This encodes CASSFTMEDTQYF.

This clonotype was counted between two and nine times. V gene TRBV29-1 combines with J gene TRBJ2-5, with TRBD2 identical over 9 bases. This CDR3 contains 15 residues. Germline lookup yields CDR1 SQVTM and CDR2 ANQGSEA. The junction had 4 bases not matched to a gene; V was cut back by 2 bases and J by 0 bases. The CDR3 spells CSVEIAGEYQETQYF. CDR3 DNA: TGCAGCGTTGAAATAGCGGGGGAGTACCAAGAGACCCAGTACTTC.

The rearrangement links TRBV5-6 to TRBJ1-1, with D maybe TRBD1 (6 bases). Trimming cost V 4 bases and J 0 bases, with 13 bases left between them. In germline, CDR1 is SGHDT, CDR2 YYEEEE. The CDR3 runs to 15 residues. In nucleotides, the CDR3 is TGTGCCAGCAGCCACAGACAGGCTCTGAACACTGAAGCTTTCTTT. Amino acids: CASSHRQALNTEAFF.

This clonotype was observed many times. The chain combines TRBV7-9 with TRBJ1-1; no clear D gene. CDR1 SEHNR and CDR2 FQNEAQ come from the germline V gene (reference sequence). The CDR3 length is 15 residues. The V gene lost 3 bases and the J gene lost 4 bases, with 15 bases spanning the gap. The DNA of the CDR3 is TGTGCCAGCAGCTTTGCTTCGGACCCGAGCACTGAAGCTTTCTTT. Its translation is CASSFASDPSTEAFF. Full variable domain (rest looked up from reference TRBV7-9 and TRBJ1-1): DTGVSQNPRHKITKRGQNVTFRCDPISEHNRLYWYRQTLGQGPEFLTYFQNEAQLEKSRLLSDRFSAERPKGSFSTLEIQRTEQGDSAMYLCASSFASDPSTEAFFGQGTRLTVV.

The J gene is TRBJ2-1, the V gene TRBV6-2 or TRBV6-3; 7 bases agree with TRBD1. Germline assignment: CDR1 MNHEY and CDR2 SVGEGT. The CDR3 consists of 15 residues. The trim removed 5 bases at V and 3 bases at J, leaving 7 bases unmatched. CDR3 nucleotides: TGTGCCAGCAGTGATGACAGGGCGGACTACAATGAGCAGTTCTTC. Its translation: CASSDDRADYNEQFF.

The chain couples TRBV7-4 to TRBJ2-7; D remains unclear. Germline values: CDR1 SGHVT, CDR2 SQSDAQ. V was cut by 5 bases and J by 5 bases, with 13 bases left in between. CDR3 length equals 13 residues. The CDR3 here is CASSLVGQDEQYF. The CDR3 DNA is TGTGCCAGCAGCCTTGTAGGGCAGGACGAGCAGTACTTC. The whole variable domain, remainder taken from reference TRBV7-4 and TRBJ2-7, is GAGVSQSPRYKVAKRGRDVALRCDSISGHVTLYWYRQTLGQGSEVLTYSQSDAQRDKSGRPSGRFSAERPERSVSTLKIQRTEQGDSAVYLCASSLVGQDEQYFGPGTRLTVT.

This chain connects TRBV5-5 to TRBJ1-3; the D is unclear. The CDR3 is 13 residues long. Germline CDR1 and CDR2: SGHKS and YYEKEE (reference sequence). V was shortened by 5 bases and J by 0 bases, with 6 bases between the two germline ends. The DNA for the CDR3 is TGTGCCAGCAGGGTGGACTCTGGAAACACCATATATTTT. Translating gives CASRVDSGNTIYF.

Points on this clonotype: A clone one base away is much larger, so this may be a read error. The chain uses TRBV7-2 and TRBJ2-1, with 10 bases that match TRBD2. In germline, CDR1 is SGHTA, CDR2 FQGNSA. This CDR3 is 14 amino acids long. The CDR3 DNA reads as TGTGCCAGCAGCTCTAGCGGGGGCCACAATGTGCAGTTCTTC. Its translation is CASSSSGGHNVQFF.

J is TRBJ2-1 and V is TRBV7-2, with 12 positions matching TRBD2. Unmatched junction bases numbered 7, after V lost 5 bases and J lost 2 bases. The CDR3 has 17 residues. Germline V gene data show CDR1 as SGHTA and CDR2 as FQGNSA. This chain's CDR3 is CASSHPLAGGPYNEQFF. CDR3 in DNA: TGTGCCAGCAGCCACCCGCTAGCGGGGGGGCCCTACAATGAGCAGTTCTTC.

The chain recombines TRBV12-3 or TRBV12-4 with TRBJ1-1; D perhaps matches TRBD1 (6 bases). V lost 0 bases, J lost 4 bases, and 15 bases lay in between. The CDR3 has 16 amino acids. CDR3 sequence (DNA): TGTGCCAGCAGTTTAGCGCGGGGGGCGGAGGGCACTGAAGCTTTCTTT. Protein: CASSLARGAEGTEAFF.

This chain links TRBV10-3 with TRBJ2-6; 11 positions match TRBD1. The V gene's germline CDR1 is ENHRY and CDR2 SYGVKD. The CDR3 length is 18 residues. Germline trimming cut 6 bases from V and 0 bases from J; bases unmatched to any gene: 7. DNA of the CDR3: TGTGCCATCAGCCCTGGGACAGGGGGAAGCTCTGGGGCCAACGTCCTGACTTTC. Translation: CAISPGTGGSSGANVLTF.

This rearrangement joins TRBV6-2 or TRBV6-3 to TRBJ2-1; 8 nucleotides agree with TRBD2. J gave up 7 bases and V 5 bases, and 10 bases lay outside the gene matches. Germline V gives CDR1 MNHEY, CDR2 SVGEGT. The CDR3 totals 15 residues. In DNA, the CDR3 is TGTGCCAGCAGTACTTCCGGGACTAGAAGAAATGAGCAGTTCTTC. Translated: CASSTSGTRRNEQFF.

The chain is built from TRBV6-2 or TRBV6-3 and TRBJ2-5; D is perhaps TRBD1 (5 bases). V shed 4 bases and J shed 3 bases, with 18 bases lying between them. CDR1 is MNHEY and CDR2 is SVGEGT in the germline V gene. CDR3 length equals 16 residues. CDR3 sequence: CASSSYDPGHEETQYF. CDR3 DNA sequence: TGTGCCAGCAGTTCCTACGACCCAGGGCATGAAGAGACCCAGTACTTC.

The V call is TRBV5-1, the J call TRBJ2-7, with D possibly called TRBD1 or TRBD2 (6 bases each). CDR1 is SGHRS, CDR2 YFSETQ, per germline. V lost 4 bases and J lost 0, with 17 bases in between. The CDR3 totals 16 residues. The CDR3 coding sequence is TGCGCCAGCAGCCGGTCCGGGGGCAGGAGCTCCTACGAGCAGTACTTC. Translating it yields CASSRSGGRSSYEQYF.

This clonotype was picked up one time. The V and J genes are TRBV6-5 and TRBJ2-3; D is undetermined. V lost 4 bases and J lost 7, with 12 bases in between. The CDR3 is made up of 13 amino acids. Germline loops: CDR1 MNHEY, CDR2 SVGAGI. CDR3 protein: CASSLSGWNTQYF. In nucleotides, the CDR3 is TGTGCCAGCAGTTTATCGGGCTGGAATACGCAGTATTTT.

The chain has TRBV4-3 and TRBJ1-5; D remains unclear. This CDR3 has 14 residues. The V end was cut by 5 bases, the J end by 7 bases, with 15 bases between. Per germline, CDR1 LGHNA and CDR2 YSLEER. The CDR3 bases are TGCGCCAGCAGCTTTCAGCCGCCCGGGCAGCCCCAGCATTTT. This codes for CASSFQPPGQPQHF.

The chain carries TRBV6-2 or TRBV6-3 and TRBJ2-5, with 9 bases identical to TRBD2. The CDR3 sequence is 16 residues long. Germline trimming cut 2 bases from V and 4 bases from J; bases unmatched to any gene: 8. Germline CDR1 and CDR2: MNHEY and SVGEGT. The CDR3 DNA reads TGTGCCAGCAGTTACGAGGCGGGGGGGCTGAGAGAGACCCAGTACTTC. This encodes CASSYEAGGLRETQYF.

This clonotype was counted only a few times. This chain links TRBV12-3 or TRBV12-4 with TRBJ2-3, with 9 bases matching TRBD1. The CDR3 contains 16 residues. V gave up 6 bases and J gave up 4 bases; unmatched junction bases: 11. This CDR3 reads CASSRATGGGADTQYF. The DNA of the CDR3 is TGTGCCAGCAGCCGGGCGACAGGGGGTGGAGCAGATACGCAGTATTTT.

This clonotype showed up just a few times. This chain joins TRBV5-4 and TRBJ2-7; no reliable D call. The CDR3 has 12 amino acids. Germline assignment: CDR1 SGHNT and CDR2 YYREEE (reference sequence). Trimming shortened V by 3 bases and J by 3 bases, and 7 bases separated the two germline ends. The CDR3, as DNA: TGTGCCAGCAGCTCCGGCGACTACGAGCAGTACTTC. Protein sequence: CASSSGDYEQYF. The complete variable domain, with remaining parts taken from reference TRBV5-4 and TRBJ2-7, reads ETGVTQSPTHLIKTRGQQVTLRCSSQSGHNTVSWYQQALGQGPQFIFQYYREEENGRGNFPPRFSGLQFPNYSSELNVNALELDDSALYLCASSSGDYEQYFGPGTRLTVT.